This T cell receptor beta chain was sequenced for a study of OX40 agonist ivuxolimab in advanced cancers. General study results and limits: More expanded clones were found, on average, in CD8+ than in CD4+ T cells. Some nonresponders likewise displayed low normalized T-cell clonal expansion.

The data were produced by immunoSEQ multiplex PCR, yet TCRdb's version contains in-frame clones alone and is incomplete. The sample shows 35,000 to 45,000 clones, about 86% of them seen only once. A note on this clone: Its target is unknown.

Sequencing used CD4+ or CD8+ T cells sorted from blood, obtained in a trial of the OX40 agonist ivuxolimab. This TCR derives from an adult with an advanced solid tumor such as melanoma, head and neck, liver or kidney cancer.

For the CDR3, the DNA is TGTGCCAGCAGTTTACGCCGGACAGGGGGCACAGATACGCAGTATTTT. Protein product: CASSLRRTGGTDTQYF. The J gene is TRBJ2-3, the V gene TRBV27; TRBD1 aligns across 9 bases. This CDR3 spans 16 amino acids. Per germline, CDR1 MNHEY and CDR2 SMNVEV (reference sequence). V was clipped by 2 bases and J by 1 base; unmatched bases: 4.